This passage covers 18 T cell receptor beta chains from one sample sequenced in a study of cytomegalovirus exposure and HLA in healthy donors. Vbeta (60) and Jbeta (13) primers were used in the PCR. The assay was immunoSEQ multiplex PCR, and TCRdb's table has in-frame clones only and misses some. This table has 220,000 or so clones, about 78% appearing once. The sequenced sample was PBMCs. The receptors here all came from a male donor in good health and CMV-seronegative.

The chain uses TRBV10-3 and TRBJ2-3, with D tentatively TRBD2 (5 bases). V was cut by 7 bases and J by 0 bases, with 8 bases left in between. The CDR3 contains 13 residues. CDR1 and CDR2 (germline): ENHRY, SYGVKD. The DNA of the CDR3 is TGTGCCATCACCCGGACTAGCACAGATACGCAGTATTTT. The encoded protein is CAITRTSTDTQYF.

V usage is TRBV6-4 and J usage is TRBJ2-3, with D perhaps matching TRBD2 (5 bases). The V and J ends lost 8 bases and 3 bases respectively, with 15 bases between them. The CDR3 is 14 amino acids. The V gene's germline CDR1 is MRHNA and CDR2 SNTAGT. Here the CDR3 reads CASSSRGRTDTQYF. The DNA of the CDR3 is TGTGCCAGCTCCAGTAGAGGGAGAACAGATACGCAGTATTTT.

The V call is TRBV10-2, the J call TRBJ2-7, with a tentative D call TRBD1 (7 bases). Germline CDR1 is WSHSY and CDR2 is SAAADI. The CDR3 totals 15 residues. The V gene lost 0 bases and the J gene lost 5 bases, with 14 bases spanning the gap. CDR3 amino acids: CASSESQGGLNEQYF. CDR3 coding DNA: TGCGCCAGCAGTGAGTCCCAGGGGGGCTTGAACGAGCAGTACTTC.

The chain couples TRBV14 to TRBJ2-1; D perhaps matches TRBD1 (5 bases). Germline V CDR1 and CDR2: SGHDN, FVKESK. This CDR3 spans 17 amino acids. Trimming cost V 4 bases and J 0 bases, with 16 bases left between them. CDR3 amino acids: CASSPKGVYSSYNEQFF. CDR3 coding DNA: TGTGCCAGCAGCCCAAAAGGGGTGTATAGCTCCTACAATGAGCAGTTCTTC.

The chain joins TRBV4-1 to TRBJ1-1, with a possible D match to TRBD1 (5 bases). Germline CDR1 and CDR2: MGHRA and YSYEKL. The CDR3 covers 17 residues. Trimming left V 5 bases short and J 4 bases short, with 23 bases between. The CDR3 region is CASSGQAANPQGTEAFF. The CDR3 bases are TGCGCCAGCAGCGGTCAAGCCGCAAACCCTCAGGGCACTGAAGCTTTCTTT.

The chain combines TRBV5-1 with TRBJ2-7; no clear D gene. Germline-derived CDR1 and CDR2 are SGHRS and YFSETQ. Trimming cost V 2 bases and J 7 bases, with 13 bases left between them. This CDR3 is built from 13 residues. CDR3 loop: CASSLLTRWEQYF. The CDR3 DNA sequence: TGCGCCAGCAGCTTATTGACTCGTTGGGAGCAGTACTTC.

This chain connects TRBV7-9 to TRBJ2-5, with 7 bases that match TRBD2. The germline gives CDR1 SEHNR, CDR2 FQNEAQ (reference sequence). CDR3 length equals 15 residues. Trimming removed 4 bases from V and 5 bases from J; junction bases left unmatched: 10. The CDR3 here is CASSSTGEGRETQYF. The CDR3 DNA reads TGTGCCAGCAGCTCAACCGGGGAGGGGAGGGAGACCCAGTACTTC.

The chain recombines TRBV27 with TRBJ1-5; D possibly corresponds to TRBD1 (6 bases). The CDR3 totals 12 residues. V was clipped by 10 bases and J by 9 bases, with 16 bases between them. Germline V CDR1 and CDR2: MNHEY, SMNVEV (reference sequence). The CDR3 here is CATQKGVGPQHF. In nucleotides, the CDR3 is TGTGCCACCCAAAAGGGGGTGGGGCCCCAGCATTTT.

The chain has TRBV1 and TRBJ2-7; the DNA was not used to check the table's D call, TRBD2. TRBV1 counts as a pseudogene. The CDR3 length is 17 residues. The CDR3 bases are TGCACCAGCAGCCACGGGGTAAGGGAACTTCCGCTCTACGAGCAGTACTTC. Its translation: CTSSHGVRELPLYEQYF.

The chain carries TRBV9 and TRBJ2-1, with a weak D call TRBD2 (5 bases). Trimming took off 1 base at V and 4 bases at J, with 9 bases between the two ends. CDR3 length: 14 residues. Germline CDR1 is SGDLS and CDR2 is YYNGEE. CDR3 residues: CASSVRGTYNEQFF. The CDR3, as DNA: TGTGCCAGCAGCGTACGGGGAACTTACAATGAGCAGTTCTTC. Using reference TRBV9 and TRBJ2-1 for the parts outside the CDR3, the full variable domain is DSGVTQTPKHLITATGQRVTLRCSPRSGDLSVYWYQQSLDQGLQFLIQYYNGEERAKGNILERFSAQQFPDLHSELNLSSLELGDSALYFCASSVRGTYNEQFFGPGTRLTVL.

The chain links TRBV11-2 to TRBJ1-3; possibly TRBD1 for D (5 bases). With 1 base removed from V and 4 bases from J, the gap between germline ends came to 5 bases. Germline-derived CDR1 and CDR2 are SGHAT and FQNNGV. This CDR3 region has 13 residues. CDR3 protein: CASSLAGGNTIYF. The CDR3 DNA is TGTGCCAGCAGCTTAGCAGGGGGAAACACCATATATTTT. The full variable domain, rest sourced from reference TRBV11-2 and TRBJ1-3, is EAGVAQSPRYKIIEKRQSVAFWCNPISGHATLYWYQQILGQGPKLLIQFQNNGVVDDSQLPKDRFSAERLKGVDSTLKIQPAKLEDSAVYLCASSLAGGNTIYFGEGSWLTVV.

The V and J genes are TRBV14 and TRBJ1-5, with 7 bases lining up with TRBD1. The CDR3 has 13 amino acids. The V gene end was trimmed by 4 bases and the J gene end by 7 bases; junction bases not matched to a gene: 4. CDR1 and CDR2 (germline): SGHDN, FVKESK. The CDR3 loop is CASSRDSRQPQHF. CDR3 nucleotide sequence: TGTGCCAGCAGCCGGGACAGCCGGCAGCCCCAGCATTTT. Full variable domain (remainder filled in from reference TRBV14 and TRBJ1-5): EAGVTQFPSHSVIEKGQTVTLRCDPISGHDNLYWYRRVMGKEIKFLLHFVKESKQDESGMPNNRFLAERTGGTYSTLKVQPAELEDSGVYFCASSRDSRQPQHFGDGTRLSIL.

J is TRBJ1-1 and V is TRBV2; D is ambiguous. The ends were cut back, 1 base at V and 1 base at J, with 16 bases in the middle. Germline V CDR1 and CDR2: SNHLY, FYNNEI. CDR3 length: 17 amino acids. The CDR3 loop reads CASSEGVRVRKNTEAFF. CDR3 nucleotide sequence: TGTGCCAGCAGTGAAGGAGTGAGGGTCCGAAAGAACACTGAAGCTTTCTTT.

The chain links TRBV19 to TRBJ2-1; D uncertain. The V gene lost 5 bases and the J gene lost 4 bases, with 9 bases spanning the gap. The CDR3 totals 13 residues. The germline V gene encodes CDR1 LNHDA and CDR2 SQIVND (reference sequence). This CDR3 reads CASSPLLYNEQFF. The CDR3 DNA is TGTGCCAGTAGTCCCCTCTTGTACAATGAGCAGTTCTTC.

The chain carries TRBV5-1 and TRBJ2-1, with TRBD2 matching 9 bases. Germline V CDR1 and CDR2: SGHRS, YFSETQ. The CDR3 is 16 residues long. Losses at the gene ends were 4 bases for V and 5 bases for J; bases not matched to a gene: 10. CDR3 in DNA: TGCGCCAGCAGCGGATGGGATAGCGGGAGAAACAATGAGCAGTTCTTC. As protein: CASSGWDSGRNNEQFF.

V usage is TRBV18 and J usage is TRBJ2-2; TRBD1 aligns across 8 bases. V dropped 4 bases and J dropped 0; count of bases not matched to a gene: 13. This CDR3 contains 19 residues. Germline CDR1 is KGHSH and CDR2 is LQKENI. The CDR3 loop is CASSRSPPQGAANTGELFF. The DNA of the CDR3 is TGTGCCAGCTCACGTTCACCCCCCCAGGGGGCGGCGAACACCGGGGAGCTGTTTTTT.

This clone showed up just a few times. V is TRBV14 and J is TRBJ1-6; D gene ambiguous. The CDR3 length is 15 residues. V gave up 1 base and J gave up 7 bases, with 11 bases separating them. Germline-derived CDR1 and CDR2 are SGHDN and FVKESK. The CDR3 nucleotides are TGTGCCAGCAGCCAAGTGGCCGGGTCCAATTCACCCCTCCACTTT. Translating gives CASSQVAGSNSPLHF. The whole variable domain, filled in from reference TRBV14 and TRBJ1-6, reads EAGVTQFPSHSVIEKGQTVTLRCDPISGHDNLYWYRRVMGKEIKFLLHFVKESKQDESGMPNNRFLAERTGGTYSTLKVQPAELEDSGVYFCASSQVAGSNSPLHFGNGTRLTVT.

The chain uses TRBV11-1 and TRBJ2-5, with D tentatively TRBD1 (6 bases). V lost 3 bases, J lost 4 bases, and 12 bases lay in between. CDR1 and CDR2 (germline): SGHAT, FQDESV (reference sequence). This CDR3 has 14 amino acids. The CDR3 here is CASSFNQGSETQYF. Here the CDR3 DNA reads TGTGCCAGCAGCTTCAACCAGGGGTCAGAGACCCAGTACTTC.